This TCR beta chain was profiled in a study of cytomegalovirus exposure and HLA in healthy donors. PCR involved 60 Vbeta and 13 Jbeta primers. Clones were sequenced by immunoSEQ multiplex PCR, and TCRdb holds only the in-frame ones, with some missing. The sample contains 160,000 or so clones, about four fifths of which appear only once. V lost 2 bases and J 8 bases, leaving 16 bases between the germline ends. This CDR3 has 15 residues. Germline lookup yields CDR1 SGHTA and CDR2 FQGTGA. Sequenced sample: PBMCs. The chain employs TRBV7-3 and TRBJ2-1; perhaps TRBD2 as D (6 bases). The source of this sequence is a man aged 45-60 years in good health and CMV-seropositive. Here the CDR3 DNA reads TGTGCCAGCAGCTTAGGAGGACTAAATGGCGATGAGCAGTTCTTC. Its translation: CASSLGGLNGDEQFF.